This entry lists 26 T cell receptor beta chains sequenced from one sample in a study of identical twins. TCRdb analysed the 5' RACE reads with MiXCR anew, one entry per CDR3 protein. The sample has 500,000 to 550,000 distinct CDR3 sequences; about a fifth are singletons. The sample was also linked to a second study, of yellow fever vaccine responses in identical twins.

The material sequenced was CD4+ T cells sorted from blood. The receptors stem from a young woman in good health.

This clonotype was observed a handful of times. The chain combines TRBV2 with TRBJ2-1; 7 bases line up with TRBD1. Germline CDR1 reads SNHLY; CDR2 reads FYNNEI. With V trimmed by 6 bases and J by 3 bases, 14 bases remained unmatched. The CDR3 is made up of 17 amino acids. CDR3 in amino acids: CASSPQRGTESYNEQFF. As DNA, the CDR3 is TGTGCCAGCAGCCCACAAAGGGGGACAGAGAGCTACAATGAGCAGTTCTTC. The variable domain in full, with the rest retrieved from reference TRBV2 and TRBJ2-1, is EPEVTQTPSHQVTQMGQEVILRCVPISNHLYFYWYRQILGQKVEFLVSFYNNEISEKSEIFDDQFSVERPDGSNFTLKIRSTKLEDSAMYFCASSPQRGTESYNEQFFGPGTRLTVL.

This clonotype was detected a few times. V is TRBV20-1 and J is TRBJ1-5, with unresolved D. Germline V CDR1 and CDR2: DFQATT, SNEGSKA (reference sequence). V was pared by 3 bases and J by 0 bases, with 9 bases between. The CDR3 extends over 14 amino acids. DNA of the CDR3: TGCAGTGCTAGTAAGTCGGTTAGCAATCAGCCCCAGCATTTT. Its protein is CSASKSVSNQPQHF.

This clonotype was seen a few times. DNA of the CDR3: TGTGCCACCAGCAGAGATCCTACGGGAGGGATCACAGATACGCAGTATTTT. Translated, it gives CATSRDPTGGITDTQYF. The chain couples TRBV15 to TRBJ2-3; TRBD2 agrees at 8 bases. V lost 0 bases to trimming and J lost 2 bases; unmatched junction nucleotides: 7. Looked up from germline, CDR1 is LNHNV and CDR2 is YYDKDF (reference sequence). The CDR3 length is 17 residues.

Ten or more counts support this clonotype. This chain links TRBV7-2 with TRBJ2-3; 12 positions agree with TRBD2. Looked up from germline, CDR1 is SGHTA and CDR2 is FQGNSA. V lost 0 bases to trimming and J lost 1 base; unmatched junction nucleotides: 2. The CDR3 consists of 17 residues. CDR3 residues: CASSLARTSGGTDTQYF. The CDR3 DNA follows: TGTGCCAGCAGCTTAGCCCGGACTAGCGGGGGCACAGATACGCAGTATTTT.

This clonotype was observed a handful of times. The V gene is TRBV6-5, the J gene TRBJ1-2; no definite D call. CDR1 MNHEY and CDR2 SVGAGI come from the germline V gene. The CDR3 has 14 amino acids. Trimming pared 2 bases from V and 4 bases from J, leaving 11 bases between. The CDR3 here is CASSYDSLGYGYTF. In nucleotides, the CDR3 is TGTGCCAGCAGTTACGACTCTCTTGGCTATGGCTACACCTTC.

This clonotype was seen a handful of times. This chain links TRBV9 with TRBJ1-1; D is possibly TRBD1 (5 bases). V lost 4 bases to trimming and J lost 0 bases, with 13 bases between them. The germline V gene has CDR1 SGDLS and CDR2 YYNGEE. This CDR3 is built from 15 residues. CDR3: CASSISTGMNTEAFF. The DNA for the CDR3 is TGTGCCAGCAGCATCTCCACAGGCATGAACACTGAAGCTTTCTTT.

The V call is TRBV29-1, the J call TRBJ1-2; a weak D match, TRBD1 (5 bases). The CDR3 contains 13 residues. Trimming removed 4 bases at V and 3 bases at J, with 12 bases between. Looked up from germline, CDR1 is SQVTM and CDR2 is ANQGSEA. CDR3 protein: CSVGHGTHYGYTF. CDR3 nucleotide sequence: TGCAGCGTTGGGCACGGGACCCACTATGGCTACACCTTC.

This clonotype was seen a handful of times. J is TRBJ1-1 and V is TRBV10-3; TRBD1 might be the D (6 bases). The CDR3 runs to 14 residues. CDR1 ENHRY and CDR2 SYGVKD come from the germline V gene. Trimming shortened V by 6 bases and J by 2 bases, and 13 bases separated the two germline ends. The CDR3 loop reads CAISRTESNTEAFF. The CDR3 coding sequence is TGTGCCATCAGCCGGACAGAAAGTAACACTGAAGCTTTCTTT.

This clonotype was seen a handful of times. V is TRBV5-6 and J is TRBJ1-3; possible D gene TRBD1, 5 bases. The CDR3 is 14 amino acids. The germline V and J ends were trimmed by 7 bases and 3 bases, with 14 bases remaining between them. Germline CDR1 and CDR2: SGHDT and YYEEEE. CDR3 DNA: TGTGCCAGCGGATGGGGGTTAAGTGGAAACACCATATATTTT. Protein sequence: CASGWGLSGNTIYF.

This chain links TRBV10-3 with TRBJ2-3; TRBD1 aligns across 10 bases. The V gene's germline CDR1 is ENHRY and CDR2 SYGVKD. J was trimmed by 5 bases and V by 4 bases; bases with no gene match: 6. This CDR3 region has 15 residues. The CDR3 DNA sequence: TGTGCCATCAGTGTGACAGGGGGCGTTGAAGATACGCAGTATTTT. It translates to CAISVTGGVEDTQYF.

V usage is TRBV2 and J usage is TRBJ2-1, with 12 bases aligning to TRBD2. This CDR3 is 20 amino acids long. Germline V lookup: CDR1 SNHLY, CDR2 FYNNEI. The ends lost 6 bases at V and 0 bases at J; junction bases unmatched: 15. CDR3: CASSPTTPSLAGGSYNEQFF. DNA of the CDR3: TGTGCCAGCAGCCCAACCACTCCATCACTAGCGGGGGGCTCCTACAATGAGCAGTTCTTC.

This clonotype was detected a few times. The chain joins TRBV20-1 to TRBJ2-7; unclear D gene. The CDR3 has 13 amino acids. V lost 0 bases to trimming and J lost 0 bases, with 6 bases between them. The germline V gene encodes CDR1 DFQATT and CDR2 SNEGSKA (reference sequence). The chain's CDR3 is CSARDIPSYEQYF. CDR3 coding DNA: TGCAGTGCTAGAGATATTCCCTCCTACGAGCAGTACTTC.

This clonotype has just a few counts. This chain uses TRBV12-3 or TRBV12-4 with TRBJ1-2; TRBD1 is a possible D gene (5 bases). The CDR3 is made up of 13 amino acids. The V end lost 5 bases, the J end lost 1 base, and 8 bases lay between the germline ends. In nucleotides, the CDR3 is TGTGCCAGCAGTATTGACAGTAACTATGGCTACACCTTC. Translating gives CASSIDSNYGYTF.

CDR3 nucleotides: TGTGCCAGCAGCTTAGCGCACGGGAACGAGCAGTACGTC. Encoded protein: CASSLAHGNEQYV. The genes are TRBV7-2 and TRBJ2-7; tentative D call: TRBD2 (5 bases). Between the trimmed V and J ends, which lost 0 bases and 5 bases, there was a span of 8 bases. The CDR3 runs to 13 residues. CDR1 and CDR2 from the germline V gene are SGHTA and FQGNSA.

The chain carries TRBV5-1 and TRBJ2-7, with 10 positions matching TRBD2. Per germline, CDR1 SGHRS and CDR2 YFSETQ. J gave up 0 bases and V 0 bases, and 3 bases lay outside the gene matches. The CDR3 is 16 residues long. Here the CDR3 DNA reads TGCGCCAGCAGCTTGGGACTAGCGGGCCCCTCCTACGAGCAGTACTTC. Protein product: CASSLGLAGPSYEQYF.

A few counts support this clonotype. The rearrangement joins TRBV10-3 to TRBJ1-1; weak D call: TRBD1 (5 bases). Trimming removed 6 bases at V and 1 base at J, with 12 bases between. The CDR3 is 14 residues long. Per germline, CDR1 ENHRY and CDR2 SYGVKD. The CDR3 nucleotides are TGTGCCATCAGAAAGGGACCGGAGAACACTGAAGCTTTCTTT. Translated, it gives CAIRKGPENTEAFF.

V gene TRBV12-3 or TRBV12-4 combines with J gene TRBJ2-2, with 7 bases fitting TRBD2. The junction had 9 bases not matched to a gene; V was cut back by 5 bases and J by 3 bases. The CDR3 is made up of 16 amino acids. The DNA for the CDR3 is TGTGCCAGCAGTCAAATCTGGGGGGGGGACACCGGGGAGCTGTTTTTT. This sequence encodes CASSQIWGGDTGELFF.

The V gene is TRBV24-1, the J gene TRBJ1-1, with 7 bases identical to TRBD1. The CDR3 consists of 12 residues. The V gene end was trimmed by 6 bases and the J gene end by 7 bases; junction bases not matched to a gene: 4. Germline V gene sequence: CDR1 KGHDR, CDR2 SFDVKD. CDR3 sequence (DNA): TGTGCCACCAGTCCAGGGGGTGGTGAAGCTTTCTTT. Protein product: CATSPGGGEAFF.

This chain's CDR3 is CASSQEERRGVEVDTQYF. For the CDR3, the DNA is TGTGCCAGCAGCCAAGAAGAGCGGCGGGGGGTTGAAGTAGATACGCAGTATTTT. V and J are TRBV14 and TRBJ2-3; 8 positions agree with TRBD2. Germline CDR1 is SGHDN and CDR2 is FVKESK. V lost 0 bases, J lost 5 bases, and 13 bases stayed unmatched. The CDR3 runs 18 residues.

There are a few counts of this clonotype. The rearrangement uses TRBV20-1 and TRBJ2-7, with TRBD2 as a possible D gene (5 bases). V lost 1 base to trimming and J lost 6 bases, with 13 bases between them. Germline CDR1 DFQATT, CDR2 SNEGSKA (reference sequence). This CDR3 is 13 amino acids long. CDR3 protein: CSARVALGVEQYF. Here the CDR3 DNA reads TGCAGTGCTAGAGTGGCCCTCGGGGTCGAGCAGTACTTC.

The table lists this clonotype with a few counts. The CDR3 DNA reads as TGTGCCAGCACTCCCTGGGGGGCGGGAGACTCAGATACGCAGTATTTT. Translating gives CASTPWGAGDSDTQYF. The chain employs TRBV12-3 or TRBV12-4 and TRBJ2-3; TRBD2 is a possible D gene (7 bases). The CDR3 sequence is 16 residues long. Trimming removed 7 bases at V and 4 bases at J, with 21 bases between.

This chain links TRBV7-2 with TRBJ2-7, with no clear D. The V gene's germline CDR1 is SGHTA and CDR2 FQGNSA. The V end was cut by 2 bases, the J end by 6 bases, with 20 bases between. The CDR3 contains 16 residues. This CDR3 reads CASSLFEGLLKGEQYF. In nucleotides, the CDR3 is TGTGCCAGCAGCTTATTCGAAGGGTTGCTAAAGGGCGAGCAGTACTTC.

This clonotype was recorded only once. The chain carries TRBV10-3 and TRBJ2-3; no clear D. V was cut by 4 bases and J by 4 bases, with 12 bases left in between. Germline V gives CDR1 ENHRY, CDR2 SYGVKD. The CDR3 is made up of 14 amino acids. The CDR3 bases are TGTGCCATCAGTGTGGGTGCGTGGGCAGATACGCAGTATTTT. Translation gives CAISVGAWADTQYF.

V and J are TRBV7-9 and TRBJ2-5; D is undetermined. This CDR3 region has 17 residues. V lost 1 base and J 0 bases, leaving 15 bases between the germline ends. Germline CDR1 is SEHNR and CDR2 is FQNEAQ (reference sequence). The CDR3 DNA reads as TGTGCCAGCAGCTTAGTCTCGGTTCCCGGGTACCAAGAGACCCAGTACTTC. Its translation: CASSLVSVPGYQETQYF.

The genes are TRBV24-1 and TRBJ2-1; 8 nucleotides match TRBD1. Germline CDR1 and CDR2: KGHDR and SFDVKD. This CDR3 is built from 17 residues. With 1 base clipped from V and 1 base from J, the junction kept 5 bases outside the gene matches. CDR3 DNA: TGTGCCACCAGTGATTTAGGCAGGGGGCTTTCCTACAATGAGCAGTTCTTC. It is translated as CATSDLGRGLSYNEQFF.

Only a few counts were recorded for this clonotype. This sequence joins TRBV7-7 and TRBJ2-3, with D uncertain. Germline V gene lookup returns CDR1 SSHAT and CDR2 FNYEAQ (reference sequence). The CDR3 length is 14 residues. V dropped 5 bases and J dropped 1 base, with 10 bases sitting between them. This CDR3 reads CASSPPLCTDTQYF. Here the CDR3 DNA reads TGTGCCAGCAGCCCCCCTCTTTGCACAGATACGCAGTATTTT.